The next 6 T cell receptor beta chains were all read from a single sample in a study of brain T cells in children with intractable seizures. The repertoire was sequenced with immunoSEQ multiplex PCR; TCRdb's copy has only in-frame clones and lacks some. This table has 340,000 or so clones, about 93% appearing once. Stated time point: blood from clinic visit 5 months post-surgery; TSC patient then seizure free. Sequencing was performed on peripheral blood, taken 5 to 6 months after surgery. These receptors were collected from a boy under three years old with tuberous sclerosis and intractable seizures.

The CDR3 coding sequence is TGTGCCAGCAGCCGACTAGCGGGAGGGCCGGCGTACGAGCAGTACTTC. This translates into CASSRLAGGPAYEQYF. This chain joins TRBV7-9 and TRBJ2-7; TRBD2 agrees at 14 bases. CDR3 length: 16 residues. V dropped 5 bases and J dropped 4; count of bases not matched to a gene: 7. Germline CDR1 is SEHNR and CDR2 is FQNEAQ (reference sequence).

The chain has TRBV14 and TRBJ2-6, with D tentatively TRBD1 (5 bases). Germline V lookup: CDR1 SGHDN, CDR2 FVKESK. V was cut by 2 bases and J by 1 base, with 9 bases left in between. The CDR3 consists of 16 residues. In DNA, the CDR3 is TGTGCCAGCAGCCAAATAAGGGGATCTGGGGCCAACGTCCTGACTTTC. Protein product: CASSQIRGSGANVLTF.

The CDR3 DNA reads TGTGCCAGCTCTGACTTATTCTCTGAAGCTTTCTTT. Its protein product is CASSDLFSEAFF. This chain connects TRBV2 to TRBJ1-1; D not resolved. The CDR3 runs 12 residues. Germline V gene sequence: CDR1 SNHLY, CDR2 FYNNEI. The V and J ends lost 8 bases and 6 bases respectively, with 13 bases between them.

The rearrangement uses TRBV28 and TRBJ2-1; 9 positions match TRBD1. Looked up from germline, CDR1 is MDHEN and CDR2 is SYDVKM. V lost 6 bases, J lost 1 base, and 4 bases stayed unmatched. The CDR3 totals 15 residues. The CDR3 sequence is CASRPGTGSYNEQFF. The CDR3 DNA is TGTGCCAGCAGACCCGGGACAGGGTCCTACAATGAGCAGTTCTTC.

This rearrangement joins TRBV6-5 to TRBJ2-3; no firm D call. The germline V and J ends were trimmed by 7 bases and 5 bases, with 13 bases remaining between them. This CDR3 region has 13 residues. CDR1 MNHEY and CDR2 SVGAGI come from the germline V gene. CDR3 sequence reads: CASKPLDGDTQYF. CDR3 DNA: TGTGCCAGCAAGCCCTTGGACGGAGATACGCAGTATTTT.

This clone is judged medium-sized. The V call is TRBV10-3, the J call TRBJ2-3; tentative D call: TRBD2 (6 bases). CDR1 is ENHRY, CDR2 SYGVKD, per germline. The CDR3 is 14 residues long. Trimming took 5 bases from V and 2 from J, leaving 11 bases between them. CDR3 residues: CAISSPGLTDTQYF. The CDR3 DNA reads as TGTGCCATCAGTTCCCCGGGACTCACAGATACGCAGTATTTT.